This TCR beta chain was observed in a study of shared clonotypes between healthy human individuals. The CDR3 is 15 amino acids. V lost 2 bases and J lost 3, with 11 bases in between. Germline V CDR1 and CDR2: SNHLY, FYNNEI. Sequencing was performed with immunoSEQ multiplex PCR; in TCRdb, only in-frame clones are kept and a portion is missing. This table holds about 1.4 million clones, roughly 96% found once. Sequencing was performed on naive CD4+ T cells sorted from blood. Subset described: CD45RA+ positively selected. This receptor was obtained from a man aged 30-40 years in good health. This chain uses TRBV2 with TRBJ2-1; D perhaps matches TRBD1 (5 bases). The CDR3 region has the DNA TGTGCCAGCAGTGAATCTCGCCAGGGCTACAATGAGCAGTTCTTC. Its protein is CASSESRQGYNEQFF.